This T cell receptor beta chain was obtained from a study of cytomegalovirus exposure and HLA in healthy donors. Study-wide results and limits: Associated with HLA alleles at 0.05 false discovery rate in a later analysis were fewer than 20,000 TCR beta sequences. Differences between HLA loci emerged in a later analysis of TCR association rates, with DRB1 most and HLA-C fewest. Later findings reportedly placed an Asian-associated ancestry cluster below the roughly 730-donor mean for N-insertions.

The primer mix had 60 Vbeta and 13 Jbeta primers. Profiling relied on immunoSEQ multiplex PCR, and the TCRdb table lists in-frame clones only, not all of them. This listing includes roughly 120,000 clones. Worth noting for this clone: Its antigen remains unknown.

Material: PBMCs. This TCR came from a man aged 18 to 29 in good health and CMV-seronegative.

CDR3 sequence (DNA): TGCGCCAGCAGCTTGGGGGGACAGATGAACACTGAAGCTTTCTTT. Amino acids: CASSLGGQMNTEAFF. V and J are TRBV5-1 and TRBJ1-1; 7 bases fit TRBD1. CDR3 length: 15 amino acids. The J segment lost 0 bases and the V segment lost 0 bases, leaving 2 bases of the junction unmatched. Germline V CDR1 and CDR2: SGHRS, YFSETQ.